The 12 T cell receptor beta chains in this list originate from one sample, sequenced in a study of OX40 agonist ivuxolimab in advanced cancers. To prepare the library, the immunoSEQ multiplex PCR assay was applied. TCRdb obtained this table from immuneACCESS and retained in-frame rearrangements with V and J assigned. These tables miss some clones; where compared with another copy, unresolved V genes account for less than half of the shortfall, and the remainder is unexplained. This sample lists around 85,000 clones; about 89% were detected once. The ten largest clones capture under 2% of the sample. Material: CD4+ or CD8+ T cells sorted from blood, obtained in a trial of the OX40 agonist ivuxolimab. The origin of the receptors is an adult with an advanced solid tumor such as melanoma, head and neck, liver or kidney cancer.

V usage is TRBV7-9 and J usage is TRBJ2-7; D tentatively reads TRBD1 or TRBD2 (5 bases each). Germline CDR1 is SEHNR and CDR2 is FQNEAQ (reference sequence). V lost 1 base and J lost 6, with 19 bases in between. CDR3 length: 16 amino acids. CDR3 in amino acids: CASSLVPQPRDGEQYF. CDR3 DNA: TGTGCCAGCAGCTTAGTGCCCCAGCCCAGGGACGGCGAGCAGTACTTC.

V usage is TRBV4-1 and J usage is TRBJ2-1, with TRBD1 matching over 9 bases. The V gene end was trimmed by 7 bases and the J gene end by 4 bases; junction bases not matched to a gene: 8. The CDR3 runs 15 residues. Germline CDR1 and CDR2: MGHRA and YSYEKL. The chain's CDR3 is CASTSTGGQYNEQFF. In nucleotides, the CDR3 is TGCGCCAGCACTAGTACAGGGGGCCAGTACAATGAGCAGTTCTTC.

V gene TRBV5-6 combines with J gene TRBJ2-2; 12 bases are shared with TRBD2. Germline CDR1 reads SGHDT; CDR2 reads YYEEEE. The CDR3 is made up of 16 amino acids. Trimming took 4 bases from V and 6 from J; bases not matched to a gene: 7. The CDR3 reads CASSNLAGGPPGELFF. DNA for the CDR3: TGTGCCAGCAGCAACCTAGCGGGAGGGCCCCCCGGGGAGCTGTTTTTT.

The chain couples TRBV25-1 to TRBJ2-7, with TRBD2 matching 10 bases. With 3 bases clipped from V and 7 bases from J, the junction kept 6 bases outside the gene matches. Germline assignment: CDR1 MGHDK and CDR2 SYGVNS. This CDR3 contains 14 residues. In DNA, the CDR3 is TGTGCCAGCAGTGAGGTAGGACTAGCGGAAGAGCAGTACTTC. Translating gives CASSEVGLAEEQYF.

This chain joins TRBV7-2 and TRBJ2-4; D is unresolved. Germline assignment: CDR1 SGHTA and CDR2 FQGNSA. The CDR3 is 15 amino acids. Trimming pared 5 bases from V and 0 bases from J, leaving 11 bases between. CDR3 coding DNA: TGTGCCAGCAGCACCCCTTCACTAGCCAAAAACATTCAGTACTTC. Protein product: CASSTPSLAKNIQYF. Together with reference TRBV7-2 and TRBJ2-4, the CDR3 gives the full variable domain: GAGVSQSPSNKVTEKGKDVELRCDPISGHTALYWYRQSLGQGLEFLIYFQGNSAPDKSGLPSDRFSAERTGGSVSTLTIQRTQQEDSAVYLCASSTPSLAKNIQYFGAGTRLSVL.

The CDR3 spells CASSIGQSTGELFF. The CDR3 bases are TGTGCCAGTAGTATCGGACAGTCAACCGGGGAGCTGTTTTTT. V gene TRBV19 combines with J gene TRBJ2-2; possible D gene TRBD1, 6 bases. V shed 3 bases and J shed 5 bases, with 10 bases lying between them. The CDR3 length is 14 residues. The germline gives CDR1 LNHDA, CDR2 SQIVND (reference sequence).

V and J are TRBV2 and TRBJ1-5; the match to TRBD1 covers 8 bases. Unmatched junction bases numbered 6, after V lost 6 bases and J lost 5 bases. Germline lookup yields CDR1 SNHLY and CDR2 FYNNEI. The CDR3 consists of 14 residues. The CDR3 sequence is CASSFGQGDQPQHF. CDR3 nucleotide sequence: TGTGCCAGCAGCTTTGGACAGGGAGATCAGCCCCAGCATTTT. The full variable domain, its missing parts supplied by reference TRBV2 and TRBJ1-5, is EPEVTQTPSHQVTQMGQEVILRCVPISNHLYFYWYRQILGQKVEFLVSFYNNEISEKSEIFDDQFSVERPDGSNFTLKIRSTKLEDSAMYFCASSFGQGDQPQHFGDGTRLSIL.

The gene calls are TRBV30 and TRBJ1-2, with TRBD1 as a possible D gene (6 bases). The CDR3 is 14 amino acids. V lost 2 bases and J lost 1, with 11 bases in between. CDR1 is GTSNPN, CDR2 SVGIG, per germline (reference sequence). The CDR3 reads CAWSWRGGNYGYTF. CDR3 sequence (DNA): TGTGCCTGGAGTTGGAGAGGGGGTAACTATGGCTACACCTTC.

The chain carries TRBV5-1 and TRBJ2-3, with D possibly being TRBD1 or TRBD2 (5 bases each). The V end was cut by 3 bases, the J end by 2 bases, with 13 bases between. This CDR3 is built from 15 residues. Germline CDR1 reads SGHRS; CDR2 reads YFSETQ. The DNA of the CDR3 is TGCGCCAGCAGCTCCACGGGACCCGACACAGATACGCAGTATTTT. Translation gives CASSSTGPDTDTQYF.

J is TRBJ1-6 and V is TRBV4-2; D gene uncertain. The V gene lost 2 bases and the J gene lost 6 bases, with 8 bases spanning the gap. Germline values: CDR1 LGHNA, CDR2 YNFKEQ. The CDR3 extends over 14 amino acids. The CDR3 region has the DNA TGTGCCAGCAGCCAACTCTCCGCTAATTCACCCCTCCACTTT. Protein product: CASSQLSANSPLHF.

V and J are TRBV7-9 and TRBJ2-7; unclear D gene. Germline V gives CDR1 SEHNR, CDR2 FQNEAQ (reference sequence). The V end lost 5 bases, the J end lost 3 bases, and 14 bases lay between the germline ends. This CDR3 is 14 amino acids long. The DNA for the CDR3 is TGTGCCAGCAGCCCCCAGACCCACTACTACGAGCAGTACTTC. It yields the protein CASSPQTHYYEQYF.

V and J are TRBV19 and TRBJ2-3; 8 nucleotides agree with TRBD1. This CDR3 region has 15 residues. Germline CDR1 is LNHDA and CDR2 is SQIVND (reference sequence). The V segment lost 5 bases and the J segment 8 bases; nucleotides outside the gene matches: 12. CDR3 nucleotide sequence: TGTGCCAGTAGTTCCGAGGACAGGGCGCGTGGTACGCAGTATTTT. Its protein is CASSSEDRARGTQYF.